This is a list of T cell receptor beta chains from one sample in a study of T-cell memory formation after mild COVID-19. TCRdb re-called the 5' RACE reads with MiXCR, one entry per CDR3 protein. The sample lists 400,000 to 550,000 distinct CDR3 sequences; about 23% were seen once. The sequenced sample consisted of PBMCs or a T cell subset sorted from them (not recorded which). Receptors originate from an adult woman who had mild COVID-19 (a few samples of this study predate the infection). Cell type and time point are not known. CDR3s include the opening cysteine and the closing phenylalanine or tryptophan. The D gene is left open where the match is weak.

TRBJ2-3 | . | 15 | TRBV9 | CASSVAASSTDTQYF
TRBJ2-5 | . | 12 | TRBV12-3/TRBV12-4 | CASSFTAGTQYF
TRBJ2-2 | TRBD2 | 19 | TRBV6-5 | CASSARGTSGISLIGELFF
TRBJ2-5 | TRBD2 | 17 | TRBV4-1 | CASSQGRLARVWETQYF
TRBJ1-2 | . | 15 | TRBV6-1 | CAIYQSGARDYGYTF
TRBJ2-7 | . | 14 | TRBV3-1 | CASSQGWDGSEQYF
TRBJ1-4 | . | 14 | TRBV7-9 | CASSLGTDMRKLFF
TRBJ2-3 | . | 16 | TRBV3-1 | CASSRGPTAPTDTQYF
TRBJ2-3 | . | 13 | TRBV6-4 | CASRGTNTDTQYF
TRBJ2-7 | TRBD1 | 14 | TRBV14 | CASSLGRGLYEQYF
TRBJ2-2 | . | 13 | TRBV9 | CASSVVEDGELFF
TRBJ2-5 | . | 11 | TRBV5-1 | CARPPRETQYF
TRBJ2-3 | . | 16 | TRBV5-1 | CASSWGPQANTDTQYF
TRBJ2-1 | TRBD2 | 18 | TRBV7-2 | CASNAMSLAGGFYNEQFF
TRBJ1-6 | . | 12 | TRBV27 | CASSQYGSPLHF
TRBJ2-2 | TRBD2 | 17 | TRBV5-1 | CASSANPGTSGTGELFF
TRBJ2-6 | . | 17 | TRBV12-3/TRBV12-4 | CASSLPQGRSGANVLTF
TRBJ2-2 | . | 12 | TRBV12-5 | CASGLPAGELFF
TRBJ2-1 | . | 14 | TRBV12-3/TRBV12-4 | CASSLVGAHNEQFF
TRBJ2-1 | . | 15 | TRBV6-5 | CASSLWMSSYNEQFF
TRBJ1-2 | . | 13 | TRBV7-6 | CASSLGGMVGYTF
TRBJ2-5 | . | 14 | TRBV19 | CASSRDVTQETQYF
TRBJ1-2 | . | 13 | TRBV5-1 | CASSLASRDGYTF
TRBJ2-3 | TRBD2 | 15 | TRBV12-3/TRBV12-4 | CASSPGLAGSDTQYF
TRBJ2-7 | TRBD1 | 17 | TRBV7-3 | CASSLGTGGAKSYEQYF
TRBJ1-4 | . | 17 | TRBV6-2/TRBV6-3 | CASSGQEDSMVSEKLFF
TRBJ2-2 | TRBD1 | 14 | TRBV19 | CASSVGTGTGELFF
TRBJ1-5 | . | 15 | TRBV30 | CAWSPGELSNQPQHF
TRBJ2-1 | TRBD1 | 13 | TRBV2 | CATLRDRDNEQFF
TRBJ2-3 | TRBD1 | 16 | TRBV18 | CASSPTGTVITDTQYF
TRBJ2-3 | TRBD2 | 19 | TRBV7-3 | CASSLSGSPAGGLTDTQYF
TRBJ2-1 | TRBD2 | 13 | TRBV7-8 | CASSLASGMGQFF
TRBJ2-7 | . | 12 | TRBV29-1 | CSVTGGTYEQYF
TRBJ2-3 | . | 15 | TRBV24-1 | CATSDFRTGTDTQYF